The clone carrying this T cell receptor (beta chain) came up a few times. The length of the CDR3 is 17 residues. The germline CDR1 and CDR2 sequences are SQVTM and ANQGSEA. The V gene lost 7 bases and the J gene lost 0 bases, with 22 bases spanning the gap. This sample was taken from a study of patients and donors after allogeneic stem cell transplantation. TCRdb analysed the RT-PCR reads with MiXCR anew, one entry per CDR3 protein. This table holds approximately 150,000 distinct CDR3 sequences, approximately 30% found once. Sequencing was done on a sample of blood, either unsorted or a sorted T cell fraction (not recorded which). The receptor comes from a human donor who was either an allogeneic HSCT recipient or a stem cell or donor lymphocyte infusion donor (not recorded which). It is not recorded whose cells these are; they may come from a transplant donor. The chain uses TRBV29-1 and TRBJ1-3; no clear D gene. The CDR3 reads CSGSASAVGASGNTIYF. The CDR3 DNA is TGCAGCGGAAGTGCCTCTGCAGTTGGTGCCTCTGGAAACACCATATATTTT. The whole variable domain, filled in from reference TRBV29-1 and TRBJ1-3, reads SAVISQKPSRDICQRGTSLTIQCQVDSQVTMMFWYRQQPGQSLTLIATANQGSEATYESGFVIDKFPISRPNLTFSTLTVSNMSPEDSSIYLCSGSASAVGASGNTIYFGEGSWLTVV.